The clone carrying this T cell receptor (beta chain) was seen only a few times. Its antigen is not identified. This sample stems from a study of blood T cells in healthy people across ages. Study-wide points: Relative to aged donors, long-lived donors carried more naive CD4+ cells and displayed higher diversity.

The CDR3 is made up of 11 amino acids. Germline CDR1 and CDR2: MNHNY and SVGAGI (reference sequence). Trimming left V 5 bases short and J 9 bases short, with 8 bases between. Each sample used at least 6 million PBMCs. A sample-barcoded 5' primer and a J-beta primer mix were used in a second PCR of roughly 7 to 11 cycles. A single record per CDR3 protein comes from TCRdb applying MiXCR to the 5' RACE reads. The profile covers approximately 2,000,000 distinct CDR3 sequences, with around 40% appearing a single time and more than 20% taken by the ten largest. V usage is TRBV6-6 and J usage is TRBJ2-1; possibly TRBD1 for D (6 bases). The TCR originated in a human donor in good health. Sequencing was performed on blood. CDR3 protein: CASSTGFEQFF. The CDR3 DNA sequence: TGTGCCAGCAGTACAGGGTTTGAGCAGTTCTTC.